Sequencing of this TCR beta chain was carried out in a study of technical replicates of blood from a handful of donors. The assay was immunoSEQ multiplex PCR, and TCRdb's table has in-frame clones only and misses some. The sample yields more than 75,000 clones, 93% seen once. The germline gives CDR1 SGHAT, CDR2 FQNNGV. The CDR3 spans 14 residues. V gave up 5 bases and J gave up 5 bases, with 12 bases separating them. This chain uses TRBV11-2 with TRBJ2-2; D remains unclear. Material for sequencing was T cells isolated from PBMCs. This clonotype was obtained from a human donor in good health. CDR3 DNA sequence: TGTGCCAGCAGCGCGAGCGTTCGGACCGGGGAGCTGTTTTTT. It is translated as CASSASVRTGELFF.